The clone carrying this T cell receptor (beta chain) was picked up one time. Original methodology: By means of reference gene primer amplification, nucleated cell counts were estimated. Profiling relied on immunoSEQ multiplex PCR, and the TCRdb table lists in-frame clones only, not all of them. V, J and clone size derive from that table, while D and trimming were established from the DNA sequence. Among 55,000 to 90,000 clones listed, around 83% were seen once. This sample stems from a study of blood T cell repertoires in COVID-19. Study at large: Samples taken during acute and convalescent COVID-19 were collected in the United States, Italy and Spain. PBMCs, B-cell-depleted T cells, or T cells provided the cDNA or gDNA that made up the material.

The sample comprised peripheral blood. The TCR originated in a man in his 70s with active COVID-19.

The CDR3 bases are TGTGCCAGCGCCCGCCAGATAACCGGGGCCAACGTCCTGACTTTC. Amino acids: CASARQITGANVLTF. This chain joins TRBV9 and TRBJ2-6; D uncertain. The germline V gene has CDR1 SGDLS and CDR2 YYNGEE. V gave up 7 bases and J gave up 4 bases, with 15 bases separating them. The CDR3 extends over 15 amino acids.